The 17 T cell receptor beta chains in this list originate from one sample, sequenced in a study of blood T cell repertoires in COVID-19. Sequencing used immunoSEQ multiplex PCR; TCRdb keeps in-frame clones, though not all of them. The repertoire consists of 350,000 to 500,000 clones, with roughly 90% occurring once and the leading ten covering 1.4%. Sequenced input: PBMCs or T cells enriched from blood (not recorded which). These receptor sequences come from a woman aged 18 to 35 who had been exposed to COVID-19.

The V call is TRBV19, the J call TRBJ2-7, with TRBD1 matching over 11 bases. Germline lookup yields CDR1 LNHDA and CDR2 SQIVND (reference sequence). V lost 3 bases, J lost 5 bases, and 3 bases stayed unmatched. The CDR3 runs 14 residues. DNA for the CDR3: TGTGCCAGTAGTATTCGGGACAGGGGGAACGAGCAGTACTTC. It specifies CASSIRDRGNEQYF.

CDR3 DNA: TGTGCCAGCAGCTTTTTCAGGGGAGGGGAGACCCAGTACTTC. Amino acids: CASSFFRGGETQYF. The chain uses TRBV5-4 and TRBJ2-5, with a possible D match to TRBD2 (7 bases). The germline V and J ends were trimmed by 2 bases and 5 bases, with 13 bases remaining between them. Germline CDR1 reads SGHNT; CDR2 reads YYREEE (reference sequence). CDR3 length equals 14 residues.

J is TRBJ2-5 and V is TRBV3-1 (or the pseudogene TRBV3-2); D is undetermined. Deletions cut 1 base from V and 5 bases from J, with 11 bases between. CDR1 and CDR2 from the germline V gene are LGHDT and YNNKEL (reference sequence). CDR3 size: 14 residues. In DNA form, the CDR3 reads TGTGCCAGCAGCCAAGTTTATTTCGGTGAGACCCAGTACTTC. Its protein product is CASSQVYFGETQYF.

This clone was recorded only once. The chain joins TRBV30 to TRBJ2-7; the D gene is possibly TRBD1 (6 bases). The CDR3 contains 12 residues. Trimming removed 8 bases at V and 7 bases at J, with 18 bases between. The germline CDR1 and CDR2 sequences are GTSNPN and SVGIG (reference sequence). The CDR3 DNA reads TGTGCCGCTACATCAGGGGTTTGGGAGCAGTACTTC. This translates into CAATSGVWEQYF.

Here the CDR3 DNA reads TGTGCCAGCAGCCCGGGACAGGGGCCGCGGGAGCAGTACTTC. Its protein is CASSPGQGPREQYF. The chain carries TRBV5-6 and TRBJ2-7; 10 bases are a match to TRBD1. J lost 7 bases, V lost 4 bases, and 8 bases had no gene match. There are 14 residues in the CDR3. Germline V lookup: CDR1 SGHDT, CDR2 YYEEEE. Complete variable domain (other parts from reference TRBV5-6 and TRBJ2-7): DAGVTQSPTHLIKTRGQQVTLRCSPKSGHDTVSWYQQALGQGPQFIFQYYEEEERQRGNFPDRFSGHQFPNYSSELNVNALLLGDSALYLCASSPGQGPREQYFGPGTRLTVT.

The CDR3 loop is CASSPLAGGHFEQFF. The CDR3 nucleotides are TGCGCCAGCAGCCCACTAGCGGGGGGGCACTTTGAGCAGTTCTTC. The gene calls are TRBV4-1 and TRBJ2-1; 13 bases are a match to TRBD2. This CDR3 is built from 15 residues. Per germline, CDR1 MGHRA and CDR2 YSYEKL. Trimming cost V 4 bases and J 9 bases; bases outside gene matches: 6.

J is TRBJ1-1 and V is TRBV4-3; a weak D match, TRBD1 (5 bases). This CDR3 is 15 amino acids long. CDR1 is LGHNA and CDR2 is YSLEER in the germline V gene. V was cut by 1 base and J by 0 bases, with 9 bases left in between. The CDR3 DNA sequence: TGCGCCAGCAGCCAAGCCGGGGACTTGAACACTGAAGCTTTCTTT. Translated: CASSQAGDLNTEAFF.

This clone was picked up a small number of times. V and J are TRBV19 and TRBJ1-1; TRBD1 aligns across 7 bases. Germline V lookup: CDR1 LNHDA, CDR2 SQIVND (reference sequence). The CDR3 runs to 14 residues. V lost 1 base to trimming and J lost 6 bases; unmatched junction nucleotides: 5. This CDR3 reads CASSIVQGVAEAFF. Written as DNA, the CDR3 is TGTGCCAGTAGTATAGTCCAGGGGGTCGCTGAAGCTTTCTTT.

The chain combines TRBV5-6 with TRBJ1-4; D unresolved. Germline CDR1 is SGHDT and CDR2 is YYEEEE. The CDR3 covers 16 residues. The V and J ends lost 3 bases and 0 bases respectively, with 12 bases between them. This CDR3 reads CASSWRTEATNEKLFF. DNA of the CDR3: TGTGCCAGCAGCTGGAGGACGGAGGCAACTAATGAAAAACTGTTTTTT.

The chain couples TRBV2 to TRBJ2-7; D possibly corresponds to TRBD1 (6 bases). Germline lookup yields CDR1 SNHLY and CDR2 FYNNEI. The CDR3 is made up of 14 amino acids. The germline V and J ends were trimmed by 2 bases and 3 bases, with 11 bases remaining between them. The CDR3 sequence is CASSEQGRGYEQYF. CDR3 in DNA: TGTGCCAGCAGTGAACAGGGCAGGGGCTACGAGCAGTACTTC.

The rearrangement joins TRBV27 to TRBJ1-1; weak D call: TRBD1 (6 bases). CDR1 is MNHEY, CDR2 SMNVEV, per germline (reference sequence). The V end lost 2 bases, the J end lost 4 bases, and 8 bases lay between the germline ends. The CDR3 totals 13 residues. CDR3 protein: CASSLGQITEAFF. In DNA, the CDR3 is TGTGCCAGCAGTTTAGGACAGATCACTGAAGCTTTCTTT.

This rearrangement joins TRBV19 to TRBJ1-2; D is uncertain. Looked up from germline, CDR1 is LNHDA and CDR2 is SQIVND (reference sequence). Between the trimmed V and J ends, which lost 3 bases and 0 bases, there was a span of 11 bases. The CDR3 sequence is 15 residues long. The CDR3: CASSIMAVTNYGYTF. The DNA for the CDR3 is TGTGCCAGTAGTATTATGGCAGTTACTAACTATGGCTACACCTTC.

This clone showed up just once. The rearrangement joins TRBV19 to TRBJ1-4; 10 bases align to TRBD1. The CDR3 has 15 amino acids. Germline CDR1 reads LNHDA; CDR2 reads SQIVND (reference sequence). V lost 5 bases to trimming and J lost 5 bases; unmatched junction nucleotides: 5. CDR3: CASSPSGQGNEKLFF. In nucleotides, the CDR3 is TGTGCCAGTAGTCCCTCGGGACAGGGGAATGAAAAACTGTTTTTT.

The J gene is TRBJ2-1, the V gene TRBV27; possibly TRBD2 for D (6 bases). Germline loops: CDR1 MNHEY, CDR2 SMNVEV (reference sequence). V was cut by 3 bases and J by 3 bases, with 9 bases left in between. The CDR3 loop spans 14 amino acids. This chain's CDR3 is CASSLGTLYNEQFF. The CDR3 DNA reads as TGTGCCAGCAGTTTGGGGACTCTCTACAATGAGCAGTTCTTC.

This chain uses TRBV28 with TRBJ1-4, with a possible D match to TRBD1 (6 bases). Trimming left V 6 bases short and J 4 bases short, with 15 bases between. The V gene's germline CDR1 is MDHEN and CDR2 SYDVKM. CDR3 length: 15 amino acids. The CDR3 DNA is TGTGCCAGCAGCCCGACGAACAGGGTTAATGAAAAACTGTTTTTT. Translated: CASSPTNRVNEKLFF.

The CDR3, as DNA: TGTGCCAGCAGCCAGACAGGGGGCCACCCCAAGCTGTTTTTT. Translated, it gives CASSQTGGHPKLFF. V and J are TRBV27 and TRBJ2-2; 10 nucleotides align to TRBD1. Germline CDR1 reads MNHEY; CDR2 reads SMNVEV (reference sequence). V was clipped by 6 bases and J by 12 bases; unmatched bases: 10. CDR3 size: 14 residues.

The J gene is TRBJ1-4, the V gene TRBV4-2, with TRBD1 matching over 9 bases. Per the germline V gene, CDR1 is LGHNA and CDR2 is YNFKEQ. V dropped 3 bases and J dropped 4; count of bases not matched to a gene: 9. The CDR3 length is 17 residues. The CDR3 DNA reads TGTGCCAGCAGCCATTCCGGGACAGGGATCGATAATGAAAAACTGTTTTTT. Translated: CASSHSGTGIDNEKLFF.